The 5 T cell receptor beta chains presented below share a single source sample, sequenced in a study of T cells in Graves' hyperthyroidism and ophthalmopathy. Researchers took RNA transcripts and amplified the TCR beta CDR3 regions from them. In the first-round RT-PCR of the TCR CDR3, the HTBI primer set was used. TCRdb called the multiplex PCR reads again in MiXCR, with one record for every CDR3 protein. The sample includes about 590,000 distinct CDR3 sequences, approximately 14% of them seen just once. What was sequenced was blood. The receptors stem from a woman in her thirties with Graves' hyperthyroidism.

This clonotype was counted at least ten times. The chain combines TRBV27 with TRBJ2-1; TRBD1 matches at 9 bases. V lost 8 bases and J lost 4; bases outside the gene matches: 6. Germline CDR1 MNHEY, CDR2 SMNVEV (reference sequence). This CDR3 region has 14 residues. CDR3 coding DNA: TGTGCCAGCTGCCGGACAGGGGAATACAATGAGCAGTTCTTC. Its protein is CASCRTGEYNEQFF.

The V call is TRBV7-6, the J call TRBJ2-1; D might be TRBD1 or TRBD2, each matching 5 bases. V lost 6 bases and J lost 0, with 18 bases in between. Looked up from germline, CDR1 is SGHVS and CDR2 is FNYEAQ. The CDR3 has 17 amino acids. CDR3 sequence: CASSSGTPVGSYNEQFF. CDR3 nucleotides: TGTGCCAGCAGTTCCGGGACCCCCGTAGGCTCCTACAATGAGCAGTTCTTC.

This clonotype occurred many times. CDR3 coding DNA: TGTGCCAGCAGCTTAATCCCGCCGTCAGGGAGGATGAACACTGAAGCTTTCTTT. It is translated as CASSLIPPSGRMNTEAFF. The chain recombines TRBV7-6 with TRBJ1-1, with TRBD1 as a possible D gene (5 bases). This CDR3 region has 18 residues. Germline lookup yields CDR1 SGHVS and CDR2 FNYEAQ. The V gene lost 2 bases and the J gene lost 0 bases, with 19 bases spanning the gap.

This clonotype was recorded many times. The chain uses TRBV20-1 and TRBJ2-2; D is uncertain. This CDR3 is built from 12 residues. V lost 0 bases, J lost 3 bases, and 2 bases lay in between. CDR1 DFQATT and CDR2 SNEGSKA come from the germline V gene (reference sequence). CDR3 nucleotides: TGCAGTGCTAGAGATCACACCGGGGAGCTGTTTTTT. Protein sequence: CSARDHTGELFF.

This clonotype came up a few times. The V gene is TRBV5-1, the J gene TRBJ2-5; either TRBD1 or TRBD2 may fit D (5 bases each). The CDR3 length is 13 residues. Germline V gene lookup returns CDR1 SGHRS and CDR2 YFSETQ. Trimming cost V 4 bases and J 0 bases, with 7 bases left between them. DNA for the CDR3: TGCGCCAGCAGCGGGGGATACCAAGAGACCCAGTACTTC. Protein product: CASSGGYQETQYF.